This T cell receptor beta chain was sequenced in a study of shared clonotypes between healthy human individuals. Findings of the study overall: Shared clonotypes: approximately 5.3% naive CD4, around 3.5% naive CD8, less than 2.5% memory CD4, approximately 0.37% memory CD8. Non-shared clonotypes had lower generation probabilities than clonotypes shared by all four sorted-subset donors.

Germline V gene sequence: CDR1 PRHDT, CDR2 FYEKMQ (reference sequence). The CDR3 sequence is 14 residues long. J gave up 4 bases and V 4 bases, and 4 bases lay outside the gene matches. Naive CD8 isolation took CD45RO-negative cells positively selected for CCR7 and excluded terminally differentiated effector memory CD45RA+ cells. A word on this clone: Its antigen remains unknown.

Data came from immunoSEQ multiplex PCR; TCRdb stores just in-frame clones and leaves some out. The sample includes about 2 million clones, approximately 94% of them seen just once. The material sequenced was naive CD8+ T cells sorted from blood. This receptor was taken from a man between 18 and 29 years old in good health. This chain links TRBV13 with TRBJ2-3; 8 bases line up with TRBD2. CDR3 in DNA: TGTGCCAGCAGCTCAGCGGGGGATCCAGATACGCAGTATTTT. This sequence encodes CASSSAGDPDTQYF.